This is a list of T cell receptor beta chains from one sample in a study of T cells in Graves' hyperthyroidism and ophthalmopathy. TCRdb passed the multiplex PCR reads through MiXCR, listing each CDR3 protein once. Of around 600,000 distinct CDR3 sequences listed, 13% to 15% are singletons. Sequencing was carried out using blood. Receptor source: a woman aged 45-60 years with Graves' ophthalmopathy. The CDR3 runs from the conserved cysteine through the conserved F or W. Fields, in order: D gene, clone size, V gene, J gene, CDR3 protein, CDR3 DNA. A D gene is named only where the DNA matches it firmly. Clone size is shown for a subset of rows, as once, few, many or a class of expanded clone.

NA	many	TRBV13	TRBJ1-1	CASSSQDWNTEAFF	TGTGCCAGCAGCTCCCAGGACTGGAACACTGAAGCTTTCTTT
NA	many	TRBV28	TRBJ2-7	CASSSTDTAYEQYF	TGTGCCAGCAGTTCCACAGACACCGCCTACGAGCAGTACTTC
TRBD1	many	TRBV28	TRBJ2-1	CASSSYPRDRRSYNEQFF	TGTGCCAGCAGTTCCTATCCAAGGGACAGGAGATCCTACAATGAGCAGTTCTTC
NA	few	TRBV12-3/TRBV12-4	TRBJ1-5	CASMIRARNQPQHF	TGTGCCAGCATGATCAGGGCTCGCAATCAGCCCCAGCATTTT
NA	NA	TRBV29-1	TRBJ2-1	CSVELRDYNEQFF	TGCAGCGTTGAGTTGAGGGACTACAATGAGCAGTTCTTC
TRBD2	many	TRBV5-1	TRBJ2-1	CASSLVTSATNEQFF	TGCGCCAGCAGCTTGGTAACTAGCGCAACCAATGAGCAGTTCTTC
TRBD1	NA	TRBV29-1	TRBJ1-1	CSVVKGAGGEAFF	TGCAGCGTCGTAAAGGGGGCAGGGGGAGAAGCTTTCTTT
NA	many	TRBV7-3	TRBJ2-1	CASSLNRANEQFF	TGTGCCAGCAGCCTAAACAGGGCTAATGAGCAGTTCTTC
NA	NA	TRBV10-3	TRBJ2-5	CAISESVVGETQYF	TGTGCCATCAGTGAGTCAGTAGTGGGGGAGACCCAGTACTTC
NA	many	TRBV5-5	TRBJ2-3	CASSLEKGVLTDTQYF	TGTGCCAGCAGCTTGGAGAAGGGCGTTCTCACAGATACGCAGTATTTT
TRBD1	many	TRBV28	TRBJ1-1	CASSPTGKYEAFF	TGTGCCAGCAGTCCGACAGGGAAATACGAAGCTTTCTTT
TRBD2	many	TRBV15	TRBJ2-3	CATSGGGDTDTQYF	TGTGCCACCAGCGGCGGGGGAGACACAGATACGCAGTATTTT
TRBD1	few	TRBV18	TRBJ1-6	CASSQLRDRASPLHF	TGTGCCAGCTCACAACTCCGGGACAGGGCATCACCCCTCCACTTT
NA	NA	TRBV6-1	TRBJ1-1	CASRFTGFVTEAFF	TGTGCCAGCAGATTCACAGGGTTTGTCACTGAAGCTTTCTTT
NA	many	TRBV20-1	TRBJ2-3	CSASQGADTQYF	TGCAGTGCTAGTCAGGGAGCAGATACGCAGTATTTT
TRBD2	NA	TRBV11-3	TRBJ2-1	CASSAARTSGNNEQFF	TGTGCCAGCAGCGCTGCCCGGACTAGCGGGAACAATGAGCAGTTCTTC
TRBD1	NA	TRBV19	TRBJ2-3	CASSMYRGQISTDTQYF	TGTGCCAGTAGTATGTACAGGGGGCAAATTAGCACAGATACGCAGTATTTT
TRBD2	many	TRBV9	TRBJ2-7	CASSVGLAGERAYEQYF	TGTGCCAGCAGCGTTGGACTAGCGGGAGAGAGGGCCTACGAGCAGTACTTC
NA	NA	TRBV4-2	TRBJ2-5	CASSREQETQYF	TGTGCCAGCAGCCGAGAACAAGAGACCCAGTACTTC
NA	many	TRBV11-2	TRBJ2-4	CASSLKVAKNIQYF	TGTGCCAGCAGCTTAAAAGTAGCCAAAAACATTCAGTACTTC
NA	few	TRBV19	TRBJ1-2	CASSMLQGQGYGYTF	TGTGCCAGTAGTATGCTTCAGGGCCAGGGGTATGGCTACACCTTC
NA	many	TRBV25-1	TRBJ2-1	CASSESVFSWNEQFF	TGTGCCAGCAGTGAATCGGTGTTTTCTTGGAATGAGCAGTTCTTC
TRBD2	many	TRBV28	TRBJ2-7	CASSRPRLAGGRYEQYF	TGTGCCAGCAGCCGACCCCGACTAGCGGGAGGCAGATACGAGCAGTACTTC
NA	NA	TRBV24-1	TRBJ2-2	CATSARGVDTGELFF	TGTGCCACCAGTGCGAGGGGCGTGGACACCGGGGAGCTGTTTTTT
NA	many	TRBV4-3	TRBJ2-1	CASSPHSGTNNEQFF	TGCGCCAGCAGCCCACATAGCGGTACGAACAATGAGCAGTTCTTC
TRBD2	many	TRBV20-1	TRBJ2-1	CSAHGLAGGIEQFF	TGCAGTGCTCACGGACTAGCGGGAGGGATTGAGCAGTTCTTC
NA	few	TRBV6-1	TRBJ2-2	CASRTGRTTGELFF	TGTGCCAGCAGAACGGGGAGGACCACCGGGGAGCTGTTTTTT
NA	NA	TRBV7-2	TRBJ2-3	CASRRGISTDTQYF	TGTGCCAGCAGGAGAGGGATTAGCACAGATACGCAGTATTTT
TRBD2	NA	TRBV20-1	TRBJ2-3	CSALGVAGLTSTDTQYF	TGCAGTGCCCTCGGGGTAGCGGGCCTAACTAGCACAGATACGCAGTATTTT
NA	many	TRBV5-1	TRBJ1-2	CASSLDRPETNYGYTF	TGCGCCAGCAGCTTGGACAGGCCCGAAACTAACTATGGCTACACCTTC
NA	many	TRBV4-1	TRBJ1-1	CASSQDRVNTEAFF	TGCGCCAGCAGCCAAGATAGGGTGAACACTGAAGCTTTCTTT
NA	few	TRBV24-1	TRBJ1-2	CATSSGLLYGYTF	TGTGCCACCAGCTCGGGACTGCTTTATGGCTACACCTTC
NA	NA	TRBV19	TRBJ2-3	CASKTTAGHTDTQYF	TGTGCCAGTAAGACTACGGCGGGACACACAGATACGCAGTATTTT
NA	NA	TRBV18	TRBJ1-6	CASSPRTSSYERYF	TGTGCCAGCTCACCAAGGACGAGTTCCTACGAGCGGTACTTT
NA	many	TRBV3-1	TRBJ1-2	CASSQGEGLSYTF	TGTGCCAGCAGCCAAGGCGAGGGACTGAGCTACACCTTC
NA	NA	TRBV25-1	TRBJ1-1	CASRAHSNLNTEAFF	TGTGCCAGCAGGGCACACAGCAACCTGAACACTGAAGCTTTCTTT
TRBD2	many	TRBV9	TRBJ2-1	CASSVKRLAGEHEQFF	TGTGCCAGCAGCGTTAAACGACTAGCGGGAGAGCATGAGCAGTTCTTC
TRBD1	many	TRBV6-1	TRBJ2-1	CASRPIGTGTNRQFF	TGTGCCAGCAGGCCCATCGGGACAGGCACAAATCGGCAGTTCTTC
TRBD1	NA	TRBV27	TRBJ2-5	CASRDRAQETQYF	TGTGCCAGCCGGGACAGGGCCCAGGAGACCCAGTACTTC
NA	NA	TRBV12-5	TRBJ2-2	CASGLVQPGELFF	TGTGCTAGTGGTTTGGTACAGCCCGGGGAGCTGTTTTTT
TRBD2	NA	TRBV29-1	TRBJ2-5	CSVSAGGAETQYF	TGCAGCGTTTCGGCGGGAGGGGCAGAGACCCAGTACTTC
TRBD1	NA	TRBV6-1	TRBJ2-7	CASTPNDRGTYEQYF	TGTGCCAGCACCCCGAACGACAGGGGGACCTACGAGCAGTACTTC
NA	NA	TRBV10-3	TRBJ1-1	CAISEYGGTAEAFF	TGTGCCATCAGTGAGTATGGGGGCACCGCTGAAGCTTTCTTT
NA	NA	TRBV30	TRBJ2-1	CAWTRHTQYNEQFF	TGTGCCTGGACCCGGCACACCCAGTACAATGAGCAGTTCTTC
TRBD2	NA	TRBV19	TRBJ2-2	CASRRRESLAGELFF	TGTGCCAGTAGGAGGCGGGAGAGCCTCGCCGGGGAGCTGTTTTTT
TRBD2	many	TRBV6-2/TRBV6-3	TRBJ2-7	CASRLTSGTAYEQYF	TGTGCCAGCAGACTGACTAGCGGGACCGCCTACGAGCAGTACTTC
NA	many	TRBV3-1	TRBJ1-4	CASSQSGTLTNEKLFF	TGTGCCAGCAGCCAGTCGGGGACACTAACTAATGAAAAACTGTTTTTT
NA	few	TRBV4-2	TRBJ2-4	CASSRTQGDGMAKNIQYF	TGTGCCAGCAGCCGTACACAGGGTGACGGGATGGCCAAAAACATTCAGTACTTC
TRBD2	many	TRBV20-1	TRBJ2-7	CSASRTSPLEQYF	TGCAGTGCCTCCAGGACTAGCCCTCTCGAGCAGTACTTC
TRBD1	few	TRBV20-1	TRBJ1-4	CSATGEEEKLFF	TGCAGTGCCACAGGGGAGGAAGAAAAACTGTTTTTT
NA	many	TRBV30	TRBJ1-5	CAWSVNRNQPQHF	TGTGCCTGGAGTGTTAACAGGAATCAGCCCCAGCATTTT
NA	many	TRBV20-1	TRBJ2-7	CSARERRGLREQYF	TGCAGTGCTAGAGAAAGACGAGGTTTGAGGGAGCAGTACTTC
NA	few	TRBV6-2/TRBV6-3	TRBJ2-4	CASSYYIPGTHLAKNIQYF	TGTGCCAGCAGTTACTATATCCCGGGGACACATCTAGCCAAAAACATTCAGTACTTC
NA	NA	TRBV20-1	TRBJ2-3	CSATSLGDFTDTQYF	TGCAGTGCCACCTCCCTAGGAGATTTCACAGATACGCAGTATTTT
TRBD2	NA	TRBV6-1	TRBJ2-1	CASKSGRATHNEQFF	TGTGCCAGCAAAAGCGGGAGGGCCACCCACAATGAGCAGTTCTTC